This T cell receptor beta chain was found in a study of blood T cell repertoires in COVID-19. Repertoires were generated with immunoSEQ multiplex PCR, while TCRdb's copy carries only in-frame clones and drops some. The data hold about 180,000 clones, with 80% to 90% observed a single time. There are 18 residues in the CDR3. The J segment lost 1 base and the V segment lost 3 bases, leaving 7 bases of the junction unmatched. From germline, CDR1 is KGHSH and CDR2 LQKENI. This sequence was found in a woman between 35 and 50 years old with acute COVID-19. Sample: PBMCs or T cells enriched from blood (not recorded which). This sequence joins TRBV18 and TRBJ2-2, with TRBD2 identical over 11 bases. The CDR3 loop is CASSPQLGLAGNTGELFF. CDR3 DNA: TGTGCCAGCTCACCTCAGCTCGGACTAGCGGGGAACACCGGGGAGCTGTTTTTT.